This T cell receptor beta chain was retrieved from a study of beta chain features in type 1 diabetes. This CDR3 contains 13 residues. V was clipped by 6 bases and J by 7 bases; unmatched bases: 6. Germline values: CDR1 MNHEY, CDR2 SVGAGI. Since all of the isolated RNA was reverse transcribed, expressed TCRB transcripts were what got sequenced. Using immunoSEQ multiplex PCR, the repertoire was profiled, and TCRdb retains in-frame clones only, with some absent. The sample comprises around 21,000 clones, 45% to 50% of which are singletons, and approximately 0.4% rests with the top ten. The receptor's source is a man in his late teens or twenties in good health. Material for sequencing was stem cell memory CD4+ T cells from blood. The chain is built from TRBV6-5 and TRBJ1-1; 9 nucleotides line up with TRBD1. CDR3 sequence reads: CASSTGQGSEAFF. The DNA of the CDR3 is TGTGCCAGCAGCACAGGACAGGGGAGTGAAGCTTTCTTT.